Detailed here is one T cell receptor beta chain. A far larger clone is only one base removed, so a read error is likely. This sample is part of a study of shared clonotypes between healthy human individuals. The material for each subset, its genomic DNA, was split evenly across several immunoSEQ plates. The protocol was immunoSEQ multiplex PCR, while the TCRdb copy is restricted to in-frame clones and leaves out a portion. The sample has roughly 760,000 clones; less than 85% are singletons. The CDR3 is 12 amino acids. Germline V lookup: CDR1 SNHLY, CDR2 FYNNEI. Trimming removed 6 bases from V and 1 base from J, with 4 bases in between.

This chain connects TRBV2 to TRBJ1-5; D call uncertain. Source material: memory CD4+ T cells sorted from blood. Subset indicated: CD45RA-negative fraction. The receptor's source is a woman in her twenties or thirties in good health. The CDR3 reads CASRRSNQPQHF. DNA of the CDR3: TGTGCCAGCAGGAGGAGCAATCAGCCCCAGCATTTT.